This T cell receptor (beta chain) was identified during a study of T-cell memory formation after mild COVID-19. On the study more broadly: Across donors, TCR clusters were largely donor specific. Study results and caveats: From day 15 to 85, contracting clones were balanced between CD4 and CD8, whereas later expanders leaned toward CD4+.

Looked up from germline, CDR1 is SGHTA and CDR2 is FQGTGA. V lost 5 bases, J lost 4 bases, and 10 bases stayed unmatched. The CDR3 extends over 15 amino acids. Concerning this clonotype: Its antigen is still unknown.

TCRdb itself ran the 5' RACE reads through MiXCR, one entry per CDR3 protein. The table shows 200,000 to 300,000 distinct CDR3 sequences, with 15% occurring only once. Sample: PBMCs or a T cell subset sorted from them (not recorded which). This sequence originates from an adult woman who had mild COVID-19 (a few samples of this study predate the infection). Cell type and time point are not known. This chain connects TRBV7-3 to TRBJ1-2, with 7 bases aligning to TRBD1. As DNA, the CDR3 is TGTGCCAGCAGCACCCAAACGACAGGGACCTATGGCTACACCTTC. The encoded protein is CASSTQTTGTYGYTF. Variable domain in full (rest from reference TRBV7-3 and TRBJ1-2): GAGVSQTPSNKVTEKGKYVELRCDPISGHTALYWYRQSLGQGPEFLIYFQGTGAADDSGLPNDRFFAVRPEGSVSTLKIQRTERGDSAVYLCASSTQTTGTYGYTFGSGTRLTVV.